These T cell receptor beta chains were read from a single sample in a study of lymphopenia after photon versus proton radiotherapy. The repertoire was sequenced with immunoSEQ multiplex PCR; TCRdb's copy has only in-frame clones and lacks some. The sample has about 28,000 clones, 65% to 85% seen once. The sample consisted of peripheral blood, taken from a patient treated with photon-based radiotherapy. Receptors were obtained from a man aged 50-60 years with gastric cancer. Both conserved end residues are part of each CDR3. The D gene is left open where the match is weak. A row's size may be missing; if present it is once, few, many or a size class.

v_gene	abundance	d_gene	j_gene	CDR3aa	CDR3nt
TRBV10-2	few	-	TRBJ2-2	CASSFGGTGELFF	TGCGCCAGCAGTTTCGGTGGCACCGGGGAGCTGTTTTTT
TRBV27	once	TRBD2	TRBJ2-7	CASSPLAGGPLEQYF	TGTGCCAGCAGCCCTCTAGCGGGGGGCCCCCTGGAGCAGTACTTC
TRBV19	-	-	TRBJ1-3	CASSPQPILSGNTIYF	TGTGCCAGTAGTCCCCAGCCTATTCTCTCTGGAAACACCATATATTTT
TRBV18	-	TRBD1	TRBJ2-1	CASSTGTGYNEQFF	TGTGCCAGCTCTACCGGGACAGGGTACAATGAGCAGTTCTTC
TRBV28	-	TRBD2	TRBJ2-2	CASSRTSGGHTGELFF	TGTGCCAGCAGCCGGACTAGCGGGGGGCACACCGGGGAGCTGTTTTTT
TRBV10-3	-	TRBD1	TRBJ1-2	CAISDTGGVKRGYTF	TGTGCCATCAGCGATACAGGGGGCGTTAAACGTGGCTACACCTTC
TRBV9	-	-	TRBJ2-2	CASTSGRTGELFF	TGTGCCAGCACTTCAGGGAGGACCGGGGAGCTGTTTTTT
TRBV15	-	-	TRBJ2-5	CATSRGHGTGEETQYF	TGTGCCACCAGCAGAGGACACGGGACCGGGGAAGAGACCCAGTACTTC
TRBV27	-	-	TRBJ2-2	CASSFRWAGELFF	TGTGCCAGCAGTTTTCGGTGGGCCGGGGAGCTGTTTTTT
TRBV6-1	-	TRBD1	TRBJ1-6	CASTGTGANSPLHF	TGTGCCAGCACCGGGACAGGGGCAAATTCACCCCTCCACTTT
TRBV27	-	-	TRBJ1-2	CASSLSALNYGYTF	TGTGCCAGCAGTCTTTCGGCCCTTAACTATGGCTACACCTTC
TRBV19	-	TRBD2	TRBJ2-1	CASSISFRGLVFHEQFF	TGTGCCAGTAGTATTAGTTTCCGGGGACTAGTGTTCCATGAGCAGTTCTTC
TRBV6-5	-	-	TRBJ1-1	CASSPRGRGSTEAFF	TGTGCCAGCAGTCCCCGCGGCCGGGGCAGCACTGAAGCTTTCTTT
TRBV6-5	-	-	TRBJ2-1	CATAKRGSYNEQFF	TGTGCCACCGCTAAAAGGGGGTCCTACAATGAGCAGTTCTTC
TRBV19	few	TRBD1	TRBJ2-1	CASSITGESEQFF	TGTGCCAGTAGTATTACAGGGGAGAGTGAGCAGTTCTTC
TRBV5-6	few	-	TRBJ2-2	CASRQGQTNTGELFF	TGTGCCAGCAGGCAAGGACAGACGAACACCGGGGAGCTGTTTTTT
TRBV6-1	-	TRBD1	TRBJ2-2	CASIWDRTFPGELFF	TGTGCCAGCATTTGGGACAGGACCTTTCCCGGGGAGCTGTTTTTT
TRBV4-1	-	-	TRBJ1-4	CASSLLDRSNEKLFF	TGCGCCAGCAGCCTACTGGACAGATCTAATGAAAAACTGTTTTTT
TRBV6-4	-	-	TRBJ2-3	CASSGGVTDTQYF	TGTGCCAGCAGTGGGGGGGTCACAGATACGCAGTATTTT
TRBV5-1	-	TRBD2	TRBJ2-3	CASSPPGGSTDTQYF	TGCGCCAGCAGCCCCCCGGGAGGGAGCACAGATACGCAGTATTTT
TRBV29-1	many	-	TRBJ1-1	CSTSGGSVSEAFF	TGCAGCACGTCGGGGGGGTCTGTCTCTGAAGCTTTCTTT
TRBV19	few	-	TRBJ2-3	CASSIPGTDTQYF	TGTGCCAGTAGTATCCCGGGCACAGATACGCAGTATTTT
TRBV2	-	-	TRBJ1-2	CASSLRATYGYTF	TGTGCCAGCAGCCTCAGGGCTACCTATGGCTACACCTTC
TRBV5-8	-	-	TRBJ2-1	CASSLRGGPYNEQFF	TGTGCCAGCAGCTTGAGAGGGGGGCCCTACAATGAGCAGTTCTTC
TRBV12-5	-	-	TRBJ2-6	CASGLGRRSGANVLTF	TGTGCTAGTGGTTTGGGTCGGCGCTCTGGGGCCAACGTCCTGACTTTC
TRBV7-2	-	-	TRBJ2-5	CASSFQGETQYF	TGTGCCAGCAGCTTTCAGGGTGAGACCCAGTACTTC
TRBV10-3	-	TRBD1	TRBJ1-5	CAISDRSGQGNQPQHF	TGTGCCATCAGTGACCGCTCGGGACAGGGCAATCAGCCCCAGCATTTT
TRBV30	-	-	TRBJ1-4	CAWSRMGGNEKLFF	TGTGCCTGGAGTCGAATGGGGGGGAATGAAAAACTGTTTTTT
TRBV30	-	TRBD1	TRBJ2-6	CAWEGQSGANVLTF	TGTGCCTGGGAGGGACAGTCCGGGGCCAACGTCCTGACTTTC
TRBV5-1	-	-	TRBJ2-2	CASSTYREGTGELFF	TGCGCCAGCAGCACCTACAGGGAGGGCACCGGGGAGCTGTTTTTT
TRBV7-8	-	-	TRBJ1-4	CASSLAQGVSEKLFF	TGTGCCAGCAGCTTAGCGCAGGGAGTCAGTGAAAAACTGTTTTTT
TRBV5-1	many	-	TRBJ2-5	CASSFSSELYQETQYF	TGCGCCAGCAGCTTCTCTAGCGAGCTATACCAAGAGACCCAGTACTTC
TRBV2	few	-	TRBJ1-5	CASTRDSNQPQHF	TGTGCCAGCACCCGGGACAGCAATCAGCCCCAGCATTTT
TRBV7-2	-	TRBD2	TRBJ2-2	CASSPAGVRVGELFF	TGTGCCAGCAGCCCCGCGGGGGTCCGGGTGGGGGAGCTGTTTTTT
TRBV6-4	-	-	TRBJ2-2	CASSELPNTGELFF	TGTGCCAGCAGTGAGCTGCCTAACACCGGGGAGCTGTTTTTT